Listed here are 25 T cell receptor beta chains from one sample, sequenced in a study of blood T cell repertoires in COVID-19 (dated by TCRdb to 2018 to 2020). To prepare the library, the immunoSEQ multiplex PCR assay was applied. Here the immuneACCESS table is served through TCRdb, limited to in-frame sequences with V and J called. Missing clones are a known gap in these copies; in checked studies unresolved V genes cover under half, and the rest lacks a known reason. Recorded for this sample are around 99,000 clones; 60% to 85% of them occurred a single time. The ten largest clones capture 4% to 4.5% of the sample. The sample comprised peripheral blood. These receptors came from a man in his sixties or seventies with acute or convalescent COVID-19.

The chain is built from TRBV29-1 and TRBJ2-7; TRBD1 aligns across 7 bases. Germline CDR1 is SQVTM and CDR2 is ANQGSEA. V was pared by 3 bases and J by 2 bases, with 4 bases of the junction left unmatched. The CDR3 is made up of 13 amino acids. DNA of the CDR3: TGCAGCGTTGAGGGACAGTTTACCTACGAGCAGTACTTC. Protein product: CSVEGQFTYEQYF.

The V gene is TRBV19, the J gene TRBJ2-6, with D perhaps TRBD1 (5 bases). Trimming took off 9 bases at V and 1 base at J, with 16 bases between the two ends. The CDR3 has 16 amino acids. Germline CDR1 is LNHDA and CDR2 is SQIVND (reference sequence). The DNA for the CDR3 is TGTGCCAGCAGGGTCGGTCCAGCGTCTGGGGCCAACGTCCTGACTTTC. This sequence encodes CASRVGPASGANVLTF.

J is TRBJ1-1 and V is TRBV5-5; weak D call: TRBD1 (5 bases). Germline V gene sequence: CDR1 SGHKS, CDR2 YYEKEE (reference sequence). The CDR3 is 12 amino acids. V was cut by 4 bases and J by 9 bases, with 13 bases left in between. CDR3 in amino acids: CASSLGRAKAFF. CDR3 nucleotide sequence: TGTGCCAGCAGCCTGGGCAGGGCGAAAGCTTTCTTT.

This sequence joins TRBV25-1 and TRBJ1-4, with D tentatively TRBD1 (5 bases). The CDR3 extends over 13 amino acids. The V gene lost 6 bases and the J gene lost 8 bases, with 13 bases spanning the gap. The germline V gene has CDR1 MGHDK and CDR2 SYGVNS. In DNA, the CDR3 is TGTGCCAGCAGCACGGGGGAGAGGGAAAAACTGTTTTTT. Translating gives CASSTGEREKLFF.

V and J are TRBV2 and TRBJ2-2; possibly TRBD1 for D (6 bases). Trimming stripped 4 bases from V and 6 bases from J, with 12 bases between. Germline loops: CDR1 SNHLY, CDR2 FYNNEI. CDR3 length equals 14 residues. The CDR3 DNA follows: TGTGCCAGCAGTGCCTACAGGGATTCCGGGGAGCTGTTTTTT. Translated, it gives CASSAYRDSGELFF.

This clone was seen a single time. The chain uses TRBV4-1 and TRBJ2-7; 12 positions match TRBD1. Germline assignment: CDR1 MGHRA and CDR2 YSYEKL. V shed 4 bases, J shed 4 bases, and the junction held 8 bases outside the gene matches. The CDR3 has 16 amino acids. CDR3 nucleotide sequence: TGCGCCAGCAGCCTGGGACAGGGGGCAACGGGATACGAGCAGTACTTC. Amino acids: CASSLGQGATGYEQYF.

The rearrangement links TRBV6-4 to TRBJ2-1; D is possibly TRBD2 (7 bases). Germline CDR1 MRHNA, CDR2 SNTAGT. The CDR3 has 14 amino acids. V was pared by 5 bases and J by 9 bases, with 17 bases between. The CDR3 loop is CASSLFGGLGEQFF. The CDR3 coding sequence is TGTGCCAGCAGTCTGTTCGGGGGGCTGGGTGAGCAGTTCTTC.

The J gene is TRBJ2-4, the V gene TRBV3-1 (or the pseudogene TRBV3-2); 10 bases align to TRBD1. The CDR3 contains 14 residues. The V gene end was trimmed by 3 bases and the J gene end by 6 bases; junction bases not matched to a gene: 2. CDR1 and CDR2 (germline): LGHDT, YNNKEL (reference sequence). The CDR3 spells CASSQRQGANIQYF. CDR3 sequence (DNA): TGTGCCAGCAGCCAGAGACAGGGGGCAAACATTCAGTACTTC.

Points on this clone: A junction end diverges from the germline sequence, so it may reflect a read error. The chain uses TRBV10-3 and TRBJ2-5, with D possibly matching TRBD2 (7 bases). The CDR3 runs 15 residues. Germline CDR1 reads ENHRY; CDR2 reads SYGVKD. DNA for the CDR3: TGTGCCGTCAGGGGTCTCGGGGGGCGCGGGGAGACCCAGTACTTC. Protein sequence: CAVRGLGGRGETQYF.

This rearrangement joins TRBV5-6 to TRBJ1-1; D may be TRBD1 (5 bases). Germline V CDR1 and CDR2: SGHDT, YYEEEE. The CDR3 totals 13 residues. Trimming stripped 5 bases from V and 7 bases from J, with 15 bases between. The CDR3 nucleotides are TGTGCCAGCAGGCGGGGAACAGGCAGTGAAGCTTTCTTT. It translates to CASRRGTGSEAFF.

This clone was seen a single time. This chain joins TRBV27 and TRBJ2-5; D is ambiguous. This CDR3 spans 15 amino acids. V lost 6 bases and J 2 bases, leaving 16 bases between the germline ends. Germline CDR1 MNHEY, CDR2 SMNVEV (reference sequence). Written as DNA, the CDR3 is TGTGCCAGCAGAAGAACCAGGAAATTACAAGAGACCCAGTACTTC. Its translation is CASRRTRKLQETQYF.

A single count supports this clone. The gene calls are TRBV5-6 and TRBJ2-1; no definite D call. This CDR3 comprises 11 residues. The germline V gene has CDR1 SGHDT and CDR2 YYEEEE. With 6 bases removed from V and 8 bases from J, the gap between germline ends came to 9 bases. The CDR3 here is CASTRDDEQFF. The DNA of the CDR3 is TGTGCCAGCACCCGAGATGATGAGCAGTTCTTC.

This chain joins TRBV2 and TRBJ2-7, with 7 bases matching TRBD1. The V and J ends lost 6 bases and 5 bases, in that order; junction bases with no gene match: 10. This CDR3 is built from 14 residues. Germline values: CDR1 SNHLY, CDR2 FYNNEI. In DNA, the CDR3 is TGTGCCAGCAGGGGTCTTCGGACAGGCAACGAGCAGTACTTC. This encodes CASRGLRTGNEQYF.

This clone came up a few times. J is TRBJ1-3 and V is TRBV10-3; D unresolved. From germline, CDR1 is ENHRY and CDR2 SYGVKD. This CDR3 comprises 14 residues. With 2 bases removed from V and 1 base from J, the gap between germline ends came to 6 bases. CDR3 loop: CAISEAVSGNTIYF. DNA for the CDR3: TGTGCCATCAGTGAGGCGGTTTCTGGAAACACCATATATTTT.

DNA of the CDR3: TGCGCCAGCAGTGAGTCGGACAGGGGGGCTTTCTTT. As protein: CASSESDRGAFF. The J gene is TRBJ1-1, the V gene TRBV10-1, with 10 nucleotides matching TRBD1. Germline assignment: CDR1 WNHNN and CDR2 SYGVQD (reference sequence). The CDR3 contains 12 residues. V was pared by 0 bases and J by 11 bases, with 0 bases of the junction left unmatched.

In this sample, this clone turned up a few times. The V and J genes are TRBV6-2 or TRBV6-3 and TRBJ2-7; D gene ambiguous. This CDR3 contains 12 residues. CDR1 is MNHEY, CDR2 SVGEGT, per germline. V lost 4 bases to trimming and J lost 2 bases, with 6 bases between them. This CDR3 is CASSSQAYEQYF. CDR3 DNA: TGTGCCAGCAGTTCGCAGGCCTACGAGCAGTACTTC.

The CDR3 reads CASSPGLVYCTF. The CDR3 nucleotides are TGTGCCAGCAGCCCGGGACTCGTCTATTGCACCTTC. The gene calls are TRBV12-3 or TRBV12-4 and TRBJ1-2, with D perhaps matching TRBD1 (5 bases). Deletions cut 6 bases from V and 13 bases from J, with 18 bases between. The CDR3 sequence is 12 residues long.

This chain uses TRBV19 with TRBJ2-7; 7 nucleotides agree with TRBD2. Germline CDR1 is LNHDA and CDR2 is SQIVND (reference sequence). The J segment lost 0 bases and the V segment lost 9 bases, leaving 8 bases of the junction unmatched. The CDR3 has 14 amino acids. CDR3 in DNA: TGTGCCAGCTCTAGCGGAGATACCTCCTACGAGCAGTACTTC. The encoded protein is CASSSGDTSYEQYF. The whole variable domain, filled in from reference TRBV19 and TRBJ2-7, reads DGGITQSPKYLFRKEGQNVTLSCEQNLNHDAMYWYRQDPGQGLRLIYYSQIVNDFQKGDIAEGYSVSREKKESFPLTVTSAQKNPTAFYLCASSSGDTSYEQYFGPGTRLTVT.

The CDR3: CASSLTTAYGYTF. For the CDR3, the DNA is TGTGCCAGCAGCCTTACGACAGCCTATGGCTACACCTTC. The gene calls are TRBV5-6 and TRBJ1-2, with TRBD1 as a possible D gene (5 bases). Trimming cost V 4 bases and J 4 bases, with 11 bases left between them. The CDR3 is made up of 13 amino acids. Germline loops: CDR1 SGHDT, CDR2 YYEEEE.

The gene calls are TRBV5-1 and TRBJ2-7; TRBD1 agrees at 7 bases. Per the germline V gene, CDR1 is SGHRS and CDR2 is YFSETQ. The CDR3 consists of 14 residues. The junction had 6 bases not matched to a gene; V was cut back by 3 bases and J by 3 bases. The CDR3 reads CASSYTGVDYEQYF. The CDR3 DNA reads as TGCGCCAGCAGCTACACAGGGGTAGACTACGAGCAGTACTTC.

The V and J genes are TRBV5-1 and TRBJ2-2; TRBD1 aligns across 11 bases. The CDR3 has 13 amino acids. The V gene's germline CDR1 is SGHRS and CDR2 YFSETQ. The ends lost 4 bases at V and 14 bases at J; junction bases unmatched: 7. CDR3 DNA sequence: TGCGCCAGCAGCCAAGGACAGGGGGCAGGACTGTTTTTT. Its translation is CASSQGQGAGLFF. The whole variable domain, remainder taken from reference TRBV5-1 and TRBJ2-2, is KAGVTQTPRYLIKTRGQQVTLSCSPISGHRSVSWYQQTPGQGLQFLFEYFSETQRNKGNFPGRFSGRQFSNSRSEMNVSTLELGDSALYLCASSQGQGAGLFFGEGSRLTVL.

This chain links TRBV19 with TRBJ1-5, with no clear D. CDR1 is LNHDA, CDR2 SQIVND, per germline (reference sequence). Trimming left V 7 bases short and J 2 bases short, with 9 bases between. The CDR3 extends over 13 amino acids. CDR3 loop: CASTTMGNQPQHF. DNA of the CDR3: TGTGCCAGTACCACAATGGGCAATCAGCCCCAGCATTTT.

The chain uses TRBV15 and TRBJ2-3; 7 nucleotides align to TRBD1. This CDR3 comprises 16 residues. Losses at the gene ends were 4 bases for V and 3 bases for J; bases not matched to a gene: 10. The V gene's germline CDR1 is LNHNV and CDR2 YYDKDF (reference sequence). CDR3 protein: CATSTQTGLGTDTQYF. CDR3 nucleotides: TGTGCCACCAGCACCCAGACAGGGTTGGGTACAGATACGCAGTATTTT.

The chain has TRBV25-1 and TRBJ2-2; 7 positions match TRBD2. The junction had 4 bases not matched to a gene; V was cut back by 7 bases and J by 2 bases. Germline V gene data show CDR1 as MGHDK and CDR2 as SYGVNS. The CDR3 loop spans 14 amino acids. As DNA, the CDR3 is TGTGCCAGCACAGGGAGGGGAAACACCGGGGAGCTGTTTTTT. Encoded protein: CASTGRGNTGELFF.

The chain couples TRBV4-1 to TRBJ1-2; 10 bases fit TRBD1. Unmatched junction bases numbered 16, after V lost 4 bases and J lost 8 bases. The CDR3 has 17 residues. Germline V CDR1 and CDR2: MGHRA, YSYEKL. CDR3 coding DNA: TGCGCCAGCAGCCGACTCTCCGAAGACAGGGGGCGCATAGGCTACACCTTC. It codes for CASSRLSEDRGRIGYTF.